This TCR beta chain comes out of a study of CD8+CD57+ T cells in acquired aplastic anemia. For the study at large: Each DNA sample taken from sorted CD4+ and CD8+ cells came to about 3.2 ug on average.

The TCR beta profiling, which covered VDJ combination and CDR3 sequence, was carried out using genomic DNA as the template. TCRdb reprocessed the reads with MiXCR, giving one entry per CDR3 protein. The sample yields some 200,000 distinct CDR3 sequences, roughly 35% seen once. The CDR3 contains 14 residues. Looked up from germline, CDR1 is SNHLY and CDR2 is FYNNEI. Deletions cut 2 bases from V and 4 bases from J, with 11 bases between. Overall study findings and caveats: A set of approximately 29 CD8+ CDR3 sequences was shared between patients and controls, and these sequences appeared highly expressed in patients.

This clonotype was found many times. Its antigen is still unknown. Sequencing used sorted CD4+, CD8+, or CD8+CD57+ T cells (not recorded which) from PBMCs. This chain links TRBV2 with TRBJ1-1; no clear D gene. This sequence originates from a human donor in good health, serving as a control. The CDR3, as DNA: TGTGCCAGCAGTGAACGACGGTTGAGCACTGAAGCTTTCTTT. Translating gives CASSERRLSTEAFF.